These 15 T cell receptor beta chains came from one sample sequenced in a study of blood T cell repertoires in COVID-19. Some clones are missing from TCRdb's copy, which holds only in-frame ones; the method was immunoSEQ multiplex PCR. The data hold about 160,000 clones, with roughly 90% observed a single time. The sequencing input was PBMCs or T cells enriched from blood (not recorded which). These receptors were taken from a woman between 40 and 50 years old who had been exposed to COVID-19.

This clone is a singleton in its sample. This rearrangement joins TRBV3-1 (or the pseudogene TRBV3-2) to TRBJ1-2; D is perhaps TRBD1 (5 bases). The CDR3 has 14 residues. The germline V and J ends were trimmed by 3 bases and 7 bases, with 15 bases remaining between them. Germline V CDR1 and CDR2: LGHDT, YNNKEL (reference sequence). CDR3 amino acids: CASSHRDRLLGYTF. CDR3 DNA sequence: TGTGCCAGCAGCCATCGAGACAGACTGCTTGGCTACACCTTC.

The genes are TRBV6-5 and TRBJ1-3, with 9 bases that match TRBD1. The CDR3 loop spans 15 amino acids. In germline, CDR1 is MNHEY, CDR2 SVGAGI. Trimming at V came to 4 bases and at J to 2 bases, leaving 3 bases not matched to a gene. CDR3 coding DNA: TGTGCCAGCAGTTCGACAGGGGGGACTGGAAACACCATATATTTT. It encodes CASSSTGGTGNTIYF.

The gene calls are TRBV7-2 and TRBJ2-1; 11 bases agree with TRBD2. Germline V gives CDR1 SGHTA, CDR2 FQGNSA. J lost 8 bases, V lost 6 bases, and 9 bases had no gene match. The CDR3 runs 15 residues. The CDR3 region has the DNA TGTGCCAGCAGAGATAGCGGGAGGGCCAGGGATGAGCAGTTCTTC. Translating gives CASRDSGRARDEQFF.

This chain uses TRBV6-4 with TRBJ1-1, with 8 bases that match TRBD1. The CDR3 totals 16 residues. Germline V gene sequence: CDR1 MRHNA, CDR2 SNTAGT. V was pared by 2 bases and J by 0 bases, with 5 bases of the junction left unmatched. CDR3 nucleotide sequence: TGTGCCAGCAGTGACACGGGACAGGCCATGAACACTGAAGCTTTCTTT. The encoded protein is CASSDTGQAMNTEAFF.

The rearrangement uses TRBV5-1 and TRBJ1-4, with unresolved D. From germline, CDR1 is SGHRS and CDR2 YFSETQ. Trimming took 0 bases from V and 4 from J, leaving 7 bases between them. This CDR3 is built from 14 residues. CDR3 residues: CASSLDQNNEKLFF. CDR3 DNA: TGCGCCAGCAGCTTGGATCAGAATAATGAAAAACTGTTTTTT. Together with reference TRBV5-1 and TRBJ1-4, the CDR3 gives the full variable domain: KAGVTQTPRYLIKTRGQQVTLSCSPISGHRSVSWYQQTPGQGLQFLFEYFSETQRNKGNFPGRFSGRQFSNSRSEMNVSTLELGDSALYLCASSLDQNNEKLFFGSGTQLSVL.

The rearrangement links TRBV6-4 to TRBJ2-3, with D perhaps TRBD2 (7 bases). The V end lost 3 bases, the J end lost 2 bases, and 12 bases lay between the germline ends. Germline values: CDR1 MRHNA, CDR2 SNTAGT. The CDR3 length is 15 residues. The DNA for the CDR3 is TGTGCCAGCAGTGATGCGGGGGCCGACACAGATACGCAGTATTTT. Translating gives CASSDAGADTDTQYF.

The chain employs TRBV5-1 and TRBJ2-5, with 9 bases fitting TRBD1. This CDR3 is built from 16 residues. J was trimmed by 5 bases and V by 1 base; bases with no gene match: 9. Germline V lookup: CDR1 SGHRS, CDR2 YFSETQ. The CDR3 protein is CASSLSPQGAEETQYF. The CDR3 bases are TGCGCCAGCAGCTTGTCTCCACAGGGGGCAGAGGAGACCCAGTACTTC.

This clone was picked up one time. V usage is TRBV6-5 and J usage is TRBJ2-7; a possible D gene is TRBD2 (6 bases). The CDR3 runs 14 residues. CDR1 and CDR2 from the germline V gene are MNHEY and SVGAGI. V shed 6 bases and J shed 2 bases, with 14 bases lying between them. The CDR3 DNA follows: TGTGCCAGCAGCCCCTCTAGCGTTACCTACGAGCAGTACTTC. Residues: CASSPSSVTYEQYF.

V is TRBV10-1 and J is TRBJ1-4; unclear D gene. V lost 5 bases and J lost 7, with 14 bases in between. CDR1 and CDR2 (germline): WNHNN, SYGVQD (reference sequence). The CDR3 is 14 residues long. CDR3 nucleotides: TGCGCCAGCAGTACCGACTATCGTCCTGAAAAACTGTTTTTT. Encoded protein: CASSTDYRPEKLFF.

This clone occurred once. For the CDR3, the DNA is TGTGCCAGCATTATTAGCGGGGGGGCCGGCTACGAGCAGTACTTC. Its protein is CASIISGGAGYEQYF. The V call is TRBV2, the J call TRBJ2-7; 11 bases are shared with TRBD2. Per germline, CDR1 SNHLY and CDR2 FYNNEI. Trimming took 7 bases from V and 3 from J; bases not matched to a gene: 8. The length of the CDR3 is 15 residues.

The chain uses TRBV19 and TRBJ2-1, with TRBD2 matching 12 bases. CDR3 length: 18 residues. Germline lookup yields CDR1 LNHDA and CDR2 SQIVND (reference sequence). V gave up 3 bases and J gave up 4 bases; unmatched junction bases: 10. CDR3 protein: CASSMRTSGTLQYNEQFF. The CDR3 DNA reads TGTGCCAGTAGTATGAGGACTAGCGGGACCCTGCAATACAATGAGCAGTTCTTC.

The chain's CDR3 is CASGLVTGTNYNSPLHF. The CDR3 nucleotides read TGTGCTAGTGGTTTGGTGACCGGGACAAATTATAATTCACCCCTCCACTTT. V gene TRBV12-5 combines with J gene TRBJ1-6, with D possibly being TRBD1 (6 bases). The CDR3 consists of 17 residues. Trimming took 0 bases from V and 4 from J, leaving 13 bases between them. CDR1 and CDR2 (germline): LGHNT, FRNRAP.

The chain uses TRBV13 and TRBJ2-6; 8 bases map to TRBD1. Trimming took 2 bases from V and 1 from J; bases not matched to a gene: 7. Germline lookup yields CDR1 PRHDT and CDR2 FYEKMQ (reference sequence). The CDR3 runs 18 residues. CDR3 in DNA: TGTGCCAGCAGCTTATTGGCGGACAGGGCATCTGGGGCCAACGTCCTGACTTTC. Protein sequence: CASSLLADRASGANVLTF.

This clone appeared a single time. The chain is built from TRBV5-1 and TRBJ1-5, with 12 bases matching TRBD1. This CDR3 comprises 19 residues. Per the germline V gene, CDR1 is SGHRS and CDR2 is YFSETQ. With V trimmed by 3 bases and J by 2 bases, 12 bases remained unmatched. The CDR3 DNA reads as TGCGCCAGCAGCTCCCCCGGGACAGGGGGCAGATTTGGCAATCAGCCCCAGCATTTT. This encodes CASSSPGTGGRFGNQPQHF. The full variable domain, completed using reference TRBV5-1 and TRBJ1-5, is KAGVTQTPRYLIKTRGQQVTLSCSPISGHRSVSWYQQTPGQGLQFLFEYFSETQRNKGNFPGRFSGRQFSNSRSEMNVSTLELGDSALYLCASSSPGTGGRFGNQPQHFGDGTRLSIL.

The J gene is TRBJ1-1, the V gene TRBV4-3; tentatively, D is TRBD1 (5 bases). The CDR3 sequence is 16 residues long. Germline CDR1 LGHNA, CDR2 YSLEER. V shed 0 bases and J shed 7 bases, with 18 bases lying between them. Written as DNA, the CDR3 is TGCGCCAGCAGCCAAGAGTTGTTCAGGGCCGCTAGTGAAGCTTTCTTT. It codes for CASSQELFRAASEAFF.